This is a list of T cell receptor beta chains from one sample in a study of regulatory T cells in long-lasting Graves disease. One entry per CDR3 protein, called by TCRdb with MiXCR from the multiplex PCR reads. The data contain roughly 500,000 distinct CDR3 sequences, 14% of them singletons. These data were also reused for a study on T cells in Graves' hyperthyroidism and ophthalmopathy.

The sample was peripheral blood mononuclear cells (PBMCs), taken at new diagnosis, from a patient treated with antithyroid drugs. These receptors were taken from a woman aged 45 to 65 with Graves disease. Both conserved end residues are part of each CDR3. The D gene is left open where the match is weak. Rows may omit the clone size; those that give it use once, few, many or a size class.

j_call	v_call	clone_size	d_call	cdr3_length	cdr3_nt	cdr3_aa
TRBJ1-6	TRBV6-5	many	NA	12	TGTGCCAGCAGTTACTCGGTTGCGCCCCTCCACTTT	CASSYSVAPLHF
TRBJ2-7	TRBV4-2	NA	TRBD2	16	TGTGCCAGCAGCCAAGATCTGCTAGCGGGAGGCCGCGAGCAGTACTTC	CASSQDLLAGGREQYF
TRBJ1-1	TRBV29-1	many	NA	13	TGCAGCGTTGATGATGGCACGAACACTGAAGCTTTCTTT	CSVDDGTNTEAFF
TRBJ2-7	TRBV9	NA	NA	13	TGTGCCAGCAGCGTGGGACTCCACTACGAGCAGTACTTC	CASSVGLHYEQYF
TRBJ2-7	TRBV3-1	few	NA	14	TGTGCCAGCAGTAGGGGGGGCGGAACCTACGAGCAGTACTTC	CASSRGGGTYEQYF
TRBJ2-3	TRBV10-3	few	TRBD2	16	TGTGCCATCAGTAGCGGGAGAGGCCGGGGCACAGATACGCAGTATTTT	CAISSGRGRGTDTQYF
TRBJ2-5	TRBV7-8	many	TRBD2	17	TGTGCCAGCAGCGGATATGGGTCCCTAGCGGGAGAAGAGACCCAGTACTTC	CASSGYGSLAGEETQYF
TRBJ2-1	TRBV7-9	many	TRBD1	13	TGTGCCAGCAGCTTCGGGACAGTAGGAGAGCAGTTCTTC	CASSFGTVGEQFF
TRBJ2-1	TRBV24-1	many	TRBD2	19	TGTGCCACCAGTGATTCGGGACTAGCGGTCGCGAGCTCCTACAATGAGCAGTTCTTC	CATSDSGLAVASSYNEQFF
TRBJ2-1	TRBV3-1	NA	TRBD2	15	TGTGCCAGCAGCCAAGATCCCGGGAGGGATTCTGAGCAGTTCTTC	CASSQDPGRDSEQFF
TRBJ2-5	TRBV12-3/TRBV12-4	many	NA	14	TGTGCCAGCAGCCGTACAGGGCTGGAAGAGACCCAGTACTTC	CASSRTGLEETQYF
TRBJ1-4	TRBV7-2	many	NA	13	TGTGCCAGCAGCGCCCTCCGGAGCGGTGGACTGTTTTTT	CASSALRSGGLFF
TRBJ2-5	TRBV6-1	NA	NA	16	TGTGCCAGCAACCCCCTAGGGGGTCTGATCAAAGAGACCCAGTACTTC	CASNPLGGLIKETQYF
TRBJ1-6	TRBV27	NA	NA	13	TGTGCCAGCAGTTGGGGTTTTGATTCACCCCTCCACTTT	CASSWGFDSPLHF
TRBJ1-2	TRBV5-4	NA	NA	14	TGTGCCAGCAGCCTAGACCCCCAGGACTATGGCTACACCTTC	CASSLDPQDYGYTF
TRBJ1-2	TRBV20-1	few	NA	17	TGCAGTGCTAGATCGGCTAACAGGGTAGGGAGAAACTATGGCTACACCTTC	CSARSANRVGRNYGYTF
TRBJ2-7	TRBV7-9	NA	NA	14	TGTGCCAGCAGCTCCCACAGGGAGCTCTACGAGCAGTACTTC	CASSSHRELYEQYF
TRBJ2-1	TRBV5-1	many	NA	13	TGCGCCAGCAGCTTGGGCAGGGCCAATGAGCAGTTCTTC	CASSLGRANEQFF
TRBJ2-6	TRBV9	NA	NA	16	TGTGCCAGCAGCGCCCACCGCTCCTCTGGGGCCAACGTCCTGACTTTC	CASSAHRSSGANVLTF
TRBJ2-5	TRBV2	many	NA	14	TGTGCCAGCAGTGCCCGACTCGGGGAAGAGACCCAGTACTTC	CASSARLGEETQYF
TRBJ1-2	TRBV27	many	NA	15	TGTGCCAGCAGTCTAAGACAGGACTTAAGTCTTGGCTACACCTTC	CASSLRQDLSLGYTF
TRBJ1-6	TRBV7-3	many	NA	15	TGTGCCAGCAGCTTAACGGCAGGGGTCAATTCACCCCTCCACTTT	CASSLTAGVNSPLHF
TRBJ2-1	TRBV9	few	NA	15	TGTGCCAGCAGCGTAGCAGCGGTCTCCTACAATGAGCAGTTCTTC	CASSVAAVSYNEQFF
TRBJ2-1	TRBV2	large	NA	11	TGTGCCAGCAGCCAGCGGGATGAGCAGTTCTTC	CASSQRDEQFF
TRBJ2-1	TRBV7-9	NA	TRBD2	16	TGTGCCAGCAGCTTTAGTGGGACTAGCGGGAGGGCTCAGCAGTTCTTC	CASSFSGTSGRAQQFF
TRBJ2-7	TRBV6-2/TRBV6-3	many	NA	14	TGTGCCAGCAGTGAAGGGGACGTCTTCTACGAGCAGTACTTC	CASSEGDVFYEQYF
TRBJ2-3	TRBV28	many	NA	13	TGTGCCAGCAGTTTATGGACAGGAGATACGCAGTATTTT	CASSLWTGDTQYF
TRBJ2-3	TRBV19	NA	TRBD1	14	TGTGCCAGTAGATCCGACAGGGACACAGATACGCAGTATTTT	CASRSDRDTDTQYF
TRBJ2-6	TRBV11-2	many	NA	15	TGTGCCAGCAGCTCAGGGGTCTCTGGGGCCAACGTCCTGACTTTC	CASSSGVSGANVLTF
TRBJ2-1	TRBV12-3/TRBV12-4	NA	NA	14	TGTGCCAGCAGTTCCCTCCGGGCCTACAATGAGCAGTTCTTC	CASSSLRAYNEQFF
TRBJ2-1	TRBV12-3/TRBV12-4	few	NA	15	TGTGCCAGCACCTCTGGCGGGGAGTATTACAATGAGCAGTTCTTC	CASTSGGEYYNEQFF
TRBJ1-5	TRBV14	few	NA	12	TGTGCCAGCAGCCAAGCCCGTCAGCCCCAGCATTTT	CASSQARQPQHF
TRBJ2-1	TRBV28	many	NA	14	TGTGCCAGCAGTTTTTGGGGCAGGGGAATTGAGCAGTTCTTC	CASSFWGRGIEQFF
TRBJ2-1	TRBV7-3	NA	NA	15	TGTGCCAGCAGCCCGGGATTCGGGTCCTACAATGAGCAGTTCTTC	CASSPGFGSYNEQFF
TRBJ2-1	TRBV11-2	many	NA	18	TGTGCCAGCAGCTTAGGCATCGATGGGCGGCACTCCTACAATGAGCAGTTCTTC	CASSLGIDGRHSYNEQFF
TRBJ2-3	TRBV5-4	NA	TRBD2	15	TGTGCCAGCAGCTTCGCCGGGAGGAGGGCAGATACGCAGTATTTT	CASSFAGRRADTQYF
TRBJ2-4	TRBV5-1	NA	NA	16	TGCGCCAGCAGCTTGAACACAGCTCTAGCCAAAAACATTCAGTACTTC	CASSLNTALAKNIQYF